This T cell receptor (beta chain) was documented in a study of tumor-infiltrating lymphocytes in primary liver carcinoma. Findings and caveats of the study: For tumor-adjacent and tumor-blood pairs, overlap was less than that seen for tumor region pairs.

V was cut by 0 bases and J by 5 bases, with 20 bases left in between. The CDR3 runs to 18 residues. Germline lookup yields CDR1 SEHNR and CDR2 FQNEAQ (reference sequence). Unsorted whole blood yielded blood RNA, and germline DNA was extracted as well. With regard to this clonotype: The target antigen is unknown.

A primer in the constant region served to generate TCR beta cDNA from approximately 500 ng of total RNA. Three rounds of nested multiplex PCR with slightly modified ARM-PCR produced TCR beta libraries. The first two PCR rounds, around 10 cycles each, used TRBV1-TRBV30 forward primers and a C-beta reverse primer. In TCRdb, the multiplex PCR reads were re-called with MiXCR into one record per CDR3 protein. The profile covers about 200,000 distinct CDR3 sequences, with 65% appearing a single time and approximately 6.5% taken by the ten largest. The sequence derives from a woman between 55 and 75 years old with primary liver carcinoma and hepatitis B virus infection. The chain carries TRBV7-9 and TRBJ2-1; D unresolved. The sequenced sample was peripheral blood. In nucleotides, the CDR3 is TGTGCCAGCAGCTTAGCGGGCCGTTGGGATCTCAGGAACAATGAGCAGTTCTTC. Its translation: CASSLAGRWDLRNNEQFF. Complete variable domain (other parts from reference TRBV7-9 and TRBJ2-1): DTGVSQNPRHKITKRGQNVTFRCDPISEHNRLYWYRQTLGQGPEFLTYFQNEAQLEKSRLLSDRFSAERPKGSFSTLEIQRTEQGDSAMYLCASSLAGRWDLRNNEQFFGPGTRLTVL.